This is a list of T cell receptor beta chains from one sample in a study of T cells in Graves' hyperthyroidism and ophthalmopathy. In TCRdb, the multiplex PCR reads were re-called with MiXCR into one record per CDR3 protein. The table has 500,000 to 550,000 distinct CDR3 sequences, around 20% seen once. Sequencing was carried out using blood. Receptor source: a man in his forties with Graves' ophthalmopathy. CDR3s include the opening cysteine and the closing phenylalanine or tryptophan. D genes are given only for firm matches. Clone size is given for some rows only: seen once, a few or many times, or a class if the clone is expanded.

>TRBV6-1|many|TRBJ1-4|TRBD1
TGTGCCAGCAGTCGACAGGGGACTAATGAAAAACTGTTTTTT
CASSRQGTNEKLFF
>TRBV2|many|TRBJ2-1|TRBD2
TGTGCCAGCACTCACGGGAGGGCCGTCACCTACAATGAGCAGTTCTTC
CASTHGRAVTYNEQFF
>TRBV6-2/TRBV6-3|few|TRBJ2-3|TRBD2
TGTGCCAGCAGTTCTGTGACTAGCGGCAGCACAGATACGCAGTATTTT
CASSSVTSGSTDTQYF
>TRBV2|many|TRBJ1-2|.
TGTGCCAGCAGCGAAAGTAGAAATGGCTACACCTTC
CASSESRNGYTF
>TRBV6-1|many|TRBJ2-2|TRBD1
TGTGCCAGCAGTTGGGACAGGGTCCGAACCGGGGAGCTGTTTTTT
CASSWDRVRTGELFF
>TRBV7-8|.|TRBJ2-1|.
TGTGCCGGCTCCGGACCTCTACTTTCCAATGAGCAGTTCTTC
CAGSGPLLSNEQFF
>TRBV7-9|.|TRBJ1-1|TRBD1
TGTGCCAGCAGCTTCCCCCCAGGGGGGACTGAAGCTTTCTTT
CASSFPPGGTEAFF
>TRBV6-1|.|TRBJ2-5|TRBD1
TGTGCCAGCAGACGGACAGGGAGTCGGCAAGAGACCCAGTACTTC
CASRRTGSRQETQYF
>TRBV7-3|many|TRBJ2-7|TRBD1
TGTGCCAGCAGCTTATGGGACAGTCACGAGCAGTACTTC
CASSLWDSHEQYF
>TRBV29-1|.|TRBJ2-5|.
TGCAGCGTTGAAGATCGGGCAGCAATGTACCAAGAGACCCAGTACTTC
CSVEDRAAMYQETQYF
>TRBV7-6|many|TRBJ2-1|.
TGTGCCAGCAGCTTAGATAGGACAGTCTACAATGAGCAGTTCTTC
CASSLDRTVYNEQFF
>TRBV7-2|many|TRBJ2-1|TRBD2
TGTGCCAGCAGCTTGCCAATCTTTAGCGGGAGAAGGAATGAGCAGTTCTTC
CASSLPIFSGRRNEQFF
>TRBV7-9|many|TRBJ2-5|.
TGTGCCAGCAGTCCCCCGAGGAGGGACCAAGAGACCCAGTACTTC
CASSPPRRDQETQYF
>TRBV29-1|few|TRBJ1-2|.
TGCAGCGTTCAAACAGGGTCTGGCTATGGCTACACCTTC
CSVQTGSGYGYTF
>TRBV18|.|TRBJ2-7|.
TGTGCCAGCTCCCCCAGGGGAAACTCCTACGAGCAGTACTTC
CASSPRGNSYEQYF
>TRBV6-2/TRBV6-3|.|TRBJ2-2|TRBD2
TGTGCCAGCAGTTACGGCGGGGGGAACACCGGGGAGCTGTTTTTT
CASSYGGGNTGELFF
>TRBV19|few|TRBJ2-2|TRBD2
TGTGCCAGTAGTCCCCGTAGCGGGGGGGCCGGGGAGCTGTTTTTT
CASSPRSGGAGELFF
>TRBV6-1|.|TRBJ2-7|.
TGTGCCAGCAGCGGACAGAGCTCCTACGAGCAGTACTTC
CASSGQSSYEQYF
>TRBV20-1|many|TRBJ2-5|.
TGCAGTGCTAGAGCCACCCAGTTGGAGACCCAGTACTTC
CSARATQLETQYF
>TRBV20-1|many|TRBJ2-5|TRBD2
TGCAGTGCTAACGGGGGGAGTCAAGAGACCCAGTACTTC
CSANGGSQETQYF
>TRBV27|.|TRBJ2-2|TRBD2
TGTGCCAGCAGTTCCCGGTGGGGGGGAAGTCGCTTCACCGGGGAGCTGTTTTTT
CASSSRWGGSRFTGELFF
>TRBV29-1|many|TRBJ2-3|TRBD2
TGCAGCGTAAGACTAGCGGGGCCCCTATCTTCCACAGATACGCAGTATTTT
CSVRLAGPLSSTDTQYF
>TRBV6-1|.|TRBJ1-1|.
TGTGCCAGCAGCGCTTCCTACGGGAACACTGAAGCTTTCTTT
CASSASYGNTEAFF
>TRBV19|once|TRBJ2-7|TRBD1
TGTGCCAGTAACCCGGGACAGGGAATCGACGAGCAGTACTTC
CASNPGQGIDEQYF
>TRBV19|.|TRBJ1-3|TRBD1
TGTGCCAGTAGTATAGATCTCCGACAGGGGGCCTCTGGAAACACCATATATTTT
CASSIDLRQGASGNTIYF
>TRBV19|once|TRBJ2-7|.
TGTGCCAGTACCCCCCGCGGTGGACCCTACGAGCAGTACTTC
CASTPRGGPYEQYF
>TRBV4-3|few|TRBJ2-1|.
TGCGCCAGCAGCCAAAAGGGATCACATGAGCAGTTCTTC
CASSQKGSHEQFF
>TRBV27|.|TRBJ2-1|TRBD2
TGTGCCAGCAGGGCCAGCGGGAGTCAGGAGCAGTTCTTC
CASRASGSQEQFF
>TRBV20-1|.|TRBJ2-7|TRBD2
TGCAGTGCTAGGCTGGCTAGCGGAGCCGAGCAGTACTTC
CSARLASGAEQYF
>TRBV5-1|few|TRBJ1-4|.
TGCGCCAGCAGCCCGGGACTCAGGAGGAGTGAAAAACTGTTTTTT
CASSPGLRRSEKLFF
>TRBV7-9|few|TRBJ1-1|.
TGTGCCAGCAGCCAACCACAGGGTCAAAACACTGAAGCTTTCTTT
CASSQPQGQNTEAFF